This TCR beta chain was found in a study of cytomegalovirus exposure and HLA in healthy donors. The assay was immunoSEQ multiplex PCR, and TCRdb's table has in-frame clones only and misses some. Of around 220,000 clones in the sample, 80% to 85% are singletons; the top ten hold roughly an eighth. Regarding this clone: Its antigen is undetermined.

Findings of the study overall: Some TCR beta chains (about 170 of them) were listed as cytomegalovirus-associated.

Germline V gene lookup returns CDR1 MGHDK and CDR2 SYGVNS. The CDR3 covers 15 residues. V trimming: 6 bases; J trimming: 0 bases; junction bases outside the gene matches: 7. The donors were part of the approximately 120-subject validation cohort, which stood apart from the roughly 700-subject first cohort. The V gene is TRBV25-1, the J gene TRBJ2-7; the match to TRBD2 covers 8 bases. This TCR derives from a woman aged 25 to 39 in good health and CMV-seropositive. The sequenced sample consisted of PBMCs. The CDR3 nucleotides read TGTGCCAGCAGAACCAGCGGGAGAAGCTCCTACGAGCAGTACTTC. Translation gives CASRTSGRSSYEQYF.